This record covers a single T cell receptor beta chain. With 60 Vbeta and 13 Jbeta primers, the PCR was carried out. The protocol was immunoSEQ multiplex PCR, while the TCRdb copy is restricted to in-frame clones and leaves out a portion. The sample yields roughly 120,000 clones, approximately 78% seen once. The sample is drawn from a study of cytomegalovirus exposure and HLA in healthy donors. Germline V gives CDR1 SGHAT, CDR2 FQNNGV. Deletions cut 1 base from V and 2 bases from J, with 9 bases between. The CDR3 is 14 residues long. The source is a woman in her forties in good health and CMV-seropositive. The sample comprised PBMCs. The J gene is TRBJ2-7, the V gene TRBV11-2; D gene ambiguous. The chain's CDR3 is CASSLVVGAYEQYF. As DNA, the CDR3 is TGTGCCAGCAGCTTAGTGGTAGGAGCCTACGAGCAGTACTTC.